This TCR beta chain was captured in a study of T cell responses to AZD1222 COVID-19 vaccine. Details on this clone: Its specificity is not known.

Overall study results and limits: Repertoires were obtained only post-peak T cell response. Variant regions that are unmutated are reportedly the target of nearly half of spike-specific TCRs.

The CDR3 spans 15 residues. The ends lost 5 bases at V and 0 bases at J; junction bases unmatched: 3. Per germline, CDR1 SGHTA and CDR2 FQGNSA. Method: immunoSEQ multiplex PCR; TCRdb's copy keeps in-frame clones and lacks some. In the table there are roughly 100,000 clones, around 87% of which are singletons. The chain is built from TRBV7-2 and TRBJ1-5; the match to TRBD1 covers 8 bases. The source was peripheral blood, collected 28 days after the second AZD1222 dose. The TCR was taken from an adult who received the AZD1222 COVID-19 vaccine. The CDR3 nucleotides are TGTGCCAGCAGCGGAGGACAGGGTAGCAATCAGCCCCAGCATTTT. Encoded protein: CASSGGQGSNQPQHF. The variable domain in full, completed from reference TRBV7-2 and TRBJ1-5, reads GAGVSQSPSNKVTEKGKDVELRCDPISGHTALYWYRQSLGQGLEFLIYFQGNSAPDKSGLPSDRFSAERTGGSVSTLTIQRTQQEDSAVYLCASSGGQGSNQPQHFGDGTRLSIL.